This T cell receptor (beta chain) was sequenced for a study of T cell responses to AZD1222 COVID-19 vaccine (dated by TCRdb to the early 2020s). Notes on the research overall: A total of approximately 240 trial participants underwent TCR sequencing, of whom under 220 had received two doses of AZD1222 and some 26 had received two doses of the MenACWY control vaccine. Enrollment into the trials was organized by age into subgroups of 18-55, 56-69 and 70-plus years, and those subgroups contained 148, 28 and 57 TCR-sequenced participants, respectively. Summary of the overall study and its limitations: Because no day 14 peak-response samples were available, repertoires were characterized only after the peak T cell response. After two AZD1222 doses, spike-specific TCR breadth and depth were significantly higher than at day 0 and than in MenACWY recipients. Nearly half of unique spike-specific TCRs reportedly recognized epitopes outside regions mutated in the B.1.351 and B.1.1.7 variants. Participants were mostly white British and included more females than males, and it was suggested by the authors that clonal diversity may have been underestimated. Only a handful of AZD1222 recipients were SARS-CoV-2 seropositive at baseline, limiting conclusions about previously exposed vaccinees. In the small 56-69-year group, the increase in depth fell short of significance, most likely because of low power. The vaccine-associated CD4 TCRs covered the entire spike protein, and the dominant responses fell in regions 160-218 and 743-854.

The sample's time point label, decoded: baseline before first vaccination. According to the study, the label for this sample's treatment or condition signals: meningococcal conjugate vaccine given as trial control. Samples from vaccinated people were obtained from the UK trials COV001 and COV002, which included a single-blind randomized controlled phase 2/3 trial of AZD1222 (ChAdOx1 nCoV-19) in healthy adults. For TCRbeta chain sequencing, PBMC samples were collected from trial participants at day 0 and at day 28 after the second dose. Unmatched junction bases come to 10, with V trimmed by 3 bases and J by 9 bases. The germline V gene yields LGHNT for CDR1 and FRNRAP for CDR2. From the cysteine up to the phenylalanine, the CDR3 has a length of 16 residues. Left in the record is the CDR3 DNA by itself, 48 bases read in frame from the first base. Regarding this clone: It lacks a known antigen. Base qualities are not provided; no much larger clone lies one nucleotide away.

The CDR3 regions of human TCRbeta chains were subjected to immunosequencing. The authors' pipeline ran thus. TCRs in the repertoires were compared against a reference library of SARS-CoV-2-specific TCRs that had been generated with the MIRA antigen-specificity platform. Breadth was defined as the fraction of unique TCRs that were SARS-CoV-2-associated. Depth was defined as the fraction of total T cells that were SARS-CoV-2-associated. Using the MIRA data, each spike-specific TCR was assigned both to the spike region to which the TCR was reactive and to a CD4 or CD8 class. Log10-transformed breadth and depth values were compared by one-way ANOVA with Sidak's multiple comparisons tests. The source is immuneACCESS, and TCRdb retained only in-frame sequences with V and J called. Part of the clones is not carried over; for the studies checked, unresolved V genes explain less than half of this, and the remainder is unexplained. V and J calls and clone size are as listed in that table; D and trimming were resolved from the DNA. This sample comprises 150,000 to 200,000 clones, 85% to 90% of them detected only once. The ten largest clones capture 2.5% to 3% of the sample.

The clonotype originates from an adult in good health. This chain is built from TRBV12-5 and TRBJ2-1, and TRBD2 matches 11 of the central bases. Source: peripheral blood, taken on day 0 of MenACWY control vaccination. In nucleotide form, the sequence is TGTGCTAGTGGTTTCCTCCCTAGCGGGGGGTCTAGTGAGCAGTTCTTC. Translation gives CASGFLPSGGSSEQFF. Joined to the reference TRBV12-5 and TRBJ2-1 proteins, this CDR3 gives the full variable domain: DARVTQTPRHKVTEMGQEVTMRCQPILGHNTVFWYRQTMMQGLELLAYFRNRAPLDDSGMPKDRFSAEMPDATLATLKIQPSEPRDSAVYFCASGFLPSGGSSEQFFGPGTRLTVL.